These T cell receptor beta chains were read from a single sample in a study of graft-versus-host responses after intestinal transplantation. The protocol was immunoSEQ multiplex PCR, while the TCRdb copy is restricted to in-frame clones and leaves out a portion. The table lists 35,000 to 40,000 clones, about nine tenths of them singletons. The sequences come from ileum tissue, collected more than 200 days after intestinal transplant. The receptors stem from a human patient who received an intestinal transplant, so some T cells may come from the graft donor. CDR3s include the opening cysteine and the closing phenylalanine or tryptophan.

V: TRBV28
J: TRBJ2-7
CDR3: CASSRTLAGGPYEQYF

V: TRBV5-4
J: TRBJ2-1
CDR3: CASSFPTLAGGYNEQFF

V: TRBV4-1
J: TRBJ1-4
CDR3: CASSQPADRSLTEKLFF

V: TRBV28
J: TRBJ2-1
CDR3: CASSFRFYEQFF

V: TRBV4-1
J: TRBJ2-3
CDR3: CASSRPGTSGSVTQYF

V: TRBV2
J: TRBJ1-4
CDR3: CASSEDRFAEKLFF

V: TRBV18
J: TRBJ2-2
CDR3: CASSPYQRDTGELFF

V: TRBV27
J: TRBJ2-1
CDR3: CASSIQVYNEQFF

V: TRBV7-8
J: TRBJ2-1
CDR3: CASSFLTSSNEQFF

V: TRBV28
J: TRBJ2-4
CDR3: CASSSDGDIQYF

V: TRBV7-6
J: TRBJ2-7
CDR3: CASSLEISGGYEQYF

V: TRBV7-8
J: TRBJ1-3
CDR3: CASSRTGRYSGNTIYF

V: TRBV10-3
J: TRBJ2-3
CDR3: CAIRRDRATDTQYF

V: TRBV5-8
J: TRBJ2-1
CDR3: CASSMGQGRHNEQFF

V: TRBV28
J: TRBJ2-1
CDR3: CASSTGTGKGDEQFF

V: TRBV10-1
J: TRBJ1-5
CDR3: CASSHRAGSNQPQHF

V: TRBV30
J: TRBJ1-3
CDR3: CAWSVSAGSGNTIYF

V: TRBV7-8
J: TRBJ2-3
CDR3: CASSLAGLRATDTQYF

V: TRBV10-1
J: TRBJ2-3
CDR3: CASSPEGGTDTQYF

V: TRBV2
J: TRBJ1-5
CDR3: CASNLGNSGNSNQPQHF

V: TRBV7-3
J: TRBJ1-5
CDR3: CASSFGFSNQPQHF

V: TRBV11-2
J: TRBJ1-5
CDR3: CASSSPQHF